A single sample gave rise to the 27 T cell receptor beta chains below, sequenced in a study of blood T cells in healthy people across ages. Then a second PCR, running roughly 7 to 11 cycles, was carried out with a sample-barcoded 5' primer and a J-beta primer mix. Each CDR3 protein is one row after TCRdb ran MiXCR on the 5' RACE reads. Here the sample spans some 1,500,000 distinct CDR3 sequences, 35% to 45% being singletons. The sample consisted of blood. These receptors were collected from a woman between 18 and 29 years old in good health.

V usage is TRBV20-1 and J usage is TRBJ2-3, with 10 bases matching TRBD2. From germline, CDR1 is DFQATT and CDR2 SNEGSKA (reference sequence). The ends lost 6 bases at V and 5 bases at J; junction bases unmatched: 8. The CDR3 extends over 14 amino acids. The CDR3 sequence is CSAIPASGGDTQYF. The CDR3 DNA follows: TGCAGTGCGATCCCCGCTAGCGGGGGAGATACGCAGTATTTT.

This clonotype was found a few times. V and J are TRBV7-2 and TRBJ2-1, with D unclear. The CDR3 runs to 13 residues. The ends were cut back, 7 bases at V and 7 bases at J, with 14 bases in the middle. The germline V gene has CDR1 SGHTA and CDR2 FQGNSA. CDR3 DNA: TGTGCCAGCAACCTCTACATGAAGAATGAGCAGTTCTTC. Translation: CASNLYMKNEQFF.

This clonotype was detected a few times. This chain connects TRBV6-6 to TRBJ2-1; TRBD1 matches at 10 bases. CDR1 and CDR2 (germline): MNHNY, SVGAGI (reference sequence). The V gene end was trimmed by 10 bases and the J gene end by 3 bases; junction bases not matched to a gene: 6. This CDR3 is 14 amino acids long. The CDR3 reads CATRGQGLYNEQFF. The CDR3 nucleotides are TGTGCCACCCGGGGACAGGGGCTCTACAATGAGCAGTTCTTC.

There are a few counts of this clonotype. V usage is TRBV5-1 and J usage is TRBJ2-3; 7 positions match TRBD1. Germline values: CDR1 SGHRS, CDR2 YFSETQ. The CDR3 length is 15 residues. Trimming at V came to 4 bases and at J to 6 bases, leaving 11 bases not matched to a gene. The CDR3 is CASSLSQGREDTQYF. CDR3 coding DNA: TGCGCCAGCAGCCTCTCACAGGGGAGAGAGGATACGCAGTATTTT.

This clonotype was counted only a few times. The chain combines TRBV6-6 with TRBJ1-4, with D perhaps matching TRBD1 (5 bases). This CDR3 spans 13 amino acids. Trimming stripped 5 bases from V and 8 bases from J, with 12 bases between. CDR1 is MNHNY and CDR2 is SVGAGI in the germline V gene (reference sequence). In DNA form, the CDR3 reads TGTGCCAGCAGTAAGGGGCCGGGCGAAAAACTGTTTTTT. Protein product: CASSKGPGEKLFF.

V gene TRBV6-1 combines with J gene TRBJ2-3; TRBD1 might be the D (5 bases). Per germline, CDR1 MNHNS and CDR2 SASEGT. Trimming took off 3 bases at V and 1 base at J, with 8 bases between the two ends. The CDR3 spans 14 residues. The CDR3 region has the DNA TGTGCCAGCAGTGAGCCCAGGGGCACAGATACGCAGTATTTT. Translating it yields CASSEPRGTDTQYF.

Regarding this clonotype: This sequence may be a read error, since a much larger clone differs from it by one base. The V call is TRBV12-3 or TRBV12-4, the J call TRBJ2-3; TRBD2 might be the D (5 bases). CDR3 length equals 14 residues. The germline V and J ends were trimmed by 8 bases and 6 bases, with 18 bases remaining between them. CDR3 region: CASSGVVLRDTQYF. Written as DNA, the CDR3 is TGTGCCAGCTCCGGGGTGGTTTTGAGGGATACGCAGTATTTT.

This clonotype has only one observation. V gene TRBV6-2 or TRBV6-3 combines with J gene TRBJ2-3; D is perhaps TRBD1 or TRBD2 (5 bases each). This CDR3 is 15 amino acids long. In germline, CDR1 is MNHEY, CDR2 SVGEGT. V dropped 6 bases and J dropped 4 bases, with 17 bases sitting between them. CDR3 DNA sequence: TGTGCCAGCAGAGAGTACCGGGGCAGCGCAGATACGCAGTATTTT. This sequence encodes CASREYRGSADTQYF.

This clonotype has a handful of counts. The chain employs TRBV12-3 or TRBV12-4 and TRBJ2-2; D unclear. The CDR3 covers 12 residues. The V end was cut by 4 bases, the J end by 7 bases, with 7 bases between. The CDR3: CASSSRVGELFF. CDR3 bases: TGTGCCAGCAGTTCTAGGGTCGGGGAGCTGTTTTTT.

V usage is TRBV20-1 and J usage is TRBJ2-5; 8 nucleotides align to TRBD1. V shed 3 bases and J 1 base; nucleotides not matched to a gene: 7. Per the germline V gene, CDR1 is DFQATT and CDR2 is SNEGSKA (reference sequence). The CDR3 contains 15 residues. The CDR3 region has the DNA TGCAGTGCTAGGTCTCCCGGACAGGGCCAAGAGACCCAGTACTTC. It translates to CSARSPGQGQETQYF.

A few counts support this clonotype. The chain combines TRBV4-1 with TRBJ1-1, with 8 bases aligning to TRBD1. Germline assignment: CDR1 MGHRA and CDR2 YSYEKL. V was clipped by 5 bases and J by 5 bases; unmatched bases: 10. This CDR3 spans 15 amino acids. Here the CDR3 DNA reads TGCGCCAGCAGCTTCCGAGGACAGGGTGATACTGAAGCTTTCTTT. Translating gives CASSFRGQGDTEAFF.

The chain recombines TRBV7-2 with TRBJ1-6; D is possibly TRBD1 (6 bases). The germline V and J ends were trimmed by 5 bases and 6 bases, with 14 bases remaining between them. The length of the CDR3 is 15 residues. Germline V lookup: CDR1 SGHTA, CDR2 FQGNSA. CDR3 in DNA: TGTGCCAGCAGCCCAAGAGGACAGAGTAATTCACCCCTCCACTTT. Protein product: CASSPRGQSNSPLHF.

The chain recombines TRBV5-1 with TRBJ1-1; a weak D match, TRBD1 (5 bases). Per germline, CDR1 SGHRS and CDR2 YFSETQ. V lost 1 base to trimming and J lost 5 bases, with 12 bases between them. The CDR3 runs 14 residues. The DNA of the CDR3 is TGCGCCAGCAGCTTGAATACGGGGGGAACTGAAGCTTTCTTT. Translated: CASSLNTGGTEAFF.

The chain combines TRBV7-2 with TRBJ2-1; the match to TRBD2 covers 14 bases. The germline gives CDR1 SGHTA, CDR2 FQGNSA. V was clipped by 3 bases and J by 6 bases; unmatched bases: 13. The length of the CDR3 is 19 residues. The CDR3 reads CASSFAGLAGGIASNEQFF. CDR3 nucleotides: TGTGCCAGCAGCTTTGCTGGACTAGCGGGGGGCATCGCATCCAATGAGCAGTTCTTC.

A few counts support this clonotype. V gene TRBV6-2 or TRBV6-3 combines with J gene TRBJ2-3; TRBD1 is a possible D gene (5 bases). The CDR3 covers 14 residues. Germline V gene sequence: CDR1 MNHEY, CDR2 SVGEGT. The V and J ends lost 6 bases and 3 bases respectively, with 13 bases between them. DNA for the CDR3: TGTGCCAGCAGAGATTGGGGCTATACAGATACGCAGTATTTT. This gives the protein CASRDWGYTDTQYF.

This clonotype has a handful of counts. V usage is TRBV3-1 and J usage is TRBJ2-1; 7 bases are a match to TRBD2. The CDR3 consists of 20 residues. Germline loops: CDR1 LGHDT, CDR2 YNNKEL (reference sequence). J was trimmed by 5 bases and V by 0 bases; bases with no gene match: 19. The CDR3 nucleotides read TGTGCCAGCAGCCAAGAACCGGGACTAAGTTCGGGGAAACTTAACAATGAGCAGTTCTTC. Translation gives CASSQEPGLSSGKLNNEQFF.

This chain uses TRBV12-3 or TRBV12-4 with TRBJ1-2; a weak D match, TRBD1 (6 bases). This CDR3 is 15 amino acids long. The V gene lost 4 bases and the J gene lost 2 bases, with 14 bases spanning the gap. CDR3 nucleotide sequence: TGTGCCAGCAGTTCTACCGGGACACCAAACTATGGCTACACCTTC. Residues: CASSSTGTPNYGYTF.

This sequence joins TRBV9 and TRBJ2-1; 8 nucleotides agree with TRBD2. The CDR3 sequence is 16 residues long. Germline V gene lookup returns CDR1 SGDLS and CDR2 YYNGEE. The J segment lost 0 bases and the V segment lost 4 bases, leaving 6 bases of the junction unmatched. CDR3 nucleotides: TGTGCCAGCAGCTATATAGCGGGAAGCTCCTACAATGAGCAGTTCTTC. Translating it yields CASSYIAGSSYNEQFF.

The V and J genes are TRBV20-1 and TRBJ2-7; tentative D call: TRBD1 (6 bases). The CDR3 is made up of 14 amino acids. Germline CDR1 DFQATT, CDR2 SNEGSKA (reference sequence). V was trimmed by 1 base and J by 6 bases, leaving 16 bases between them. The CDR3 DNA follows: TGCAGTGCTAGAGGGGCCAGGGGAGTGGGCGAGCAGTACTTC. Amino acids: CSARGARGVGEQYF.

This clonotype was seen ten or more times. The chain employs TRBV12-3 or TRBV12-4 and TRBJ1-2; D gene uncertain. The CDR3 has 13 amino acids. The V and J ends lost 7 bases and 3 bases respectively, with 12 bases between them. This CDR3 is CASTPGEYYGYTF. The DNA for the CDR3 is TGTGCCAGCACCCCCGGGGAATACTATGGCTACACCTTC.

The CDR3 nucleotides are TGTGCCAGCAGCGCACTAAGCGGAGCCTCCTACAATGAGCAGTTCTTC. Translated: CASSALSGASYNEQFF. The chain employs TRBV11-2 and TRBJ2-1, with a weak D call TRBD2 (5 bases). The CDR3 sequence is 16 residues long. The germline V gene encodes CDR1 SGHAT and CDR2 FQNNGV. Trimming removed 5 bases from V and 0 bases from J, with 14 bases in between.

This clonotype was seen many times. The V gene is TRBV29-1, the J gene TRBJ2-7; 10 positions match TRBD1. Germline V gives CDR1 SQVTM, CDR2 ANQGSEA. This CDR3 is 17 amino acids long. The trim removed 4 bases at V and 2 bases at J, leaving 14 bases unmatched. Here the CDR3 DNA reads TGCAGCGTTGTCGCCCCCCGACAGGGGGCTTTGGCCTACGAGCAGTACTTC. Its translation is CSVVAPRQGALAYEQYF.

This clonotype has just a few counts. This chain joins TRBV6-5 and TRBJ1-2; 9 bases are a match to TRBD1. Germline loops: CDR1 MNHEY, CDR2 SVGAGI. Unmatched junction bases numbered 7, after V lost 6 bases and J lost 11 bases. There are 12 residues in the CDR3. CDR3 sequence: CASRTGQGGYTF. Written as DNA, the CDR3 is TGTGCCAGCAGAACGGGACAGGGAGGGTACACCTTC.

The rearrangement joins TRBV4-3 to TRBJ2-2; D is possibly TRBD1 or TRBD2 (5 bases each). This CDR3 is 17 amino acids long. Germline V gene lookup returns CDR1 LGHNA and CDR2 YSLEER. The ends were cut back, 2 bases at V and 4 bases at J, with 17 bases in the middle. This chain's CDR3 is CASSQRSMRGGTGELFF. CDR3 sequence (DNA): TGCGCCAGCAGCCAAAGAAGTATGAGGGGCGGCACCGGGGAGCTGTTTTTT.

V gene TRBV7-2 combines with J gene TRBJ2-3; 12 bases match TRBD2. The CDR3 is made up of 17 amino acids. V lost 1 base and J lost 7; bases outside the gene matches: 9. The germline V gene encodes CDR1 SGHTA and CDR2 FQGNSA. The DNA of the CDR3 is TGTGCCAGCAGCTTAGTACTAGCGGGGGGAGGTTCGTATACGCAGTATTTT. This gives the protein CASSLVLAGGGSYTQYF.

DNA of the CDR3: TGCAGTGCTGCGATGAGCGGGGCTCCCTACGAGCAGTACTTC. Its protein is CSAAMSGAPYEQYF. The chain employs TRBV20-1 and TRBJ2-7; 7 bases agree with TRBD2. This CDR3 is built from 14 residues. Germline lookup yields CDR1 DFQATT and CDR2 SNEGSKA (reference sequence). V lost 5 bases, J lost 2 bases, and 9 bases stayed unmatched.

This clonotype was picked up a small number of times. The chain carries TRBV27 and TRBJ1-2; 7 positions match TRBD1. The V gene end was trimmed by 5 bases and the J gene end by 3 bases; junction bases not matched to a gene: 12. This CDR3 has 16 residues. Per the germline V gene, CDR1 is MNHEY and CDR2 is SMNVEV (reference sequence). Here the CDR3 DNA reads TGTGCCAGCAGTCCCCTCCCCAGGGGGGTTTACTATGGCTACACCTTC. Translated, it gives CASSPLPRGVYYGYTF.